This T cell receptor (beta chain) originates from a study of CD8 T cells in ankylosing spondylitis. A remark on this clonotype: Its antigen is unidentified.

Regarding the study as a whole: Some of the motif variants had earlier been found in reactive arthritis patients' fluid and blood. Disease-associated clones were CD8+ and fairly uncommon in peripheral blood. Reports say disease-linked clones showed up significantly more in matched ankylosing spondylitis synovial fluid.

It was by quantitative 5'-RACE with molecular barcodes that TCR beta libraries were made. MiXCR, run by TCRdb on the 5' RACE reads, gives a single entry per CDR3 protein. The sample contains about 250,000 distinct CDR3 sequences, 30% to 40% of which appear only once. Germline assignment: CDR1 SGHDT and CDR2 YYEEEE. V was clipped by 1 base and J by 4 bases, with 7 bases between them. This CDR3 is 13 amino acids long. Sequenced material: blood, either unsorted or a sorted T cell fraction (not recorded which). The J gene is TRBJ2-3, the V gene TRBV5-6; unclear D gene. The sequence was collected from a male donor with ankylosing spondylitis or in good health (not recorded which). This chain's CDR3 is CASSLFWADTQYF. The DNA for the CDR3 is TGTGCCAGCAGCTTGTTCTGGGCAGATACGCAGTATTTT.